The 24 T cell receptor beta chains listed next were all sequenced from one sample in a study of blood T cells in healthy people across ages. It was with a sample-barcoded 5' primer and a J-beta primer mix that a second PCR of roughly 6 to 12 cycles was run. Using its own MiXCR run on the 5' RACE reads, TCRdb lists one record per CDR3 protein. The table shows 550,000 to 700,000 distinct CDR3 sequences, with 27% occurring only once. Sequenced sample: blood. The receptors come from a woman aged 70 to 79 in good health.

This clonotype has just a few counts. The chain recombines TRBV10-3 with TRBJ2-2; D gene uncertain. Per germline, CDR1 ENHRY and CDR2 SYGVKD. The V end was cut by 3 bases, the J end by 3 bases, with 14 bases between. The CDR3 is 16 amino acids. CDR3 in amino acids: CAISDIGKRDTGELFF. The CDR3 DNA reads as TGTGCCATCAGTGATATAGGGAAACGCGACACCGGGGAGCTGTTTTTT.

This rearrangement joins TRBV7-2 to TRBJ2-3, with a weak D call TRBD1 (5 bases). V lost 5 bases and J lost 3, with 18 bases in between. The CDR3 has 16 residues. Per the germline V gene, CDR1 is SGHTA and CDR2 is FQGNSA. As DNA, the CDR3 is TGTGCCAGCAGCCTAATGGGGATTGCAGGGACAGATACGCAGTATTTT. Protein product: CASSLMGIAGTDTQYF.

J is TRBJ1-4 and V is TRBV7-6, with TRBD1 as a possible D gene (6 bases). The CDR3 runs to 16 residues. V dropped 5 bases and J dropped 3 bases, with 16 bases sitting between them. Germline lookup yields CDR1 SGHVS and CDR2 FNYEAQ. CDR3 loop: CASSARSGQANEKLFF. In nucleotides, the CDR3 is TGTGCCAGCAGCGCTAGGTCGGGACAAGCTAATGAAAAACTGTTTTTT.

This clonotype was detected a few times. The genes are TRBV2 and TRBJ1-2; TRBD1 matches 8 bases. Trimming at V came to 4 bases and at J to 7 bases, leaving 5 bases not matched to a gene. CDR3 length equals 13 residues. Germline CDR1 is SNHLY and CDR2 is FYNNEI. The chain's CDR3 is CASSVDRGGGYTF. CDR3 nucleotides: TGTGCCAGCAGTGTCGACAGGGGAGGTGGCTACACCTTC.

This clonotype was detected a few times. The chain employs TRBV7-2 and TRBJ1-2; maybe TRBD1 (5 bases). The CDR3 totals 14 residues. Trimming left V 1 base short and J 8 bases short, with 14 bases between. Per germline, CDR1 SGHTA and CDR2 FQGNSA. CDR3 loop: CASSLVRVGQGYTF. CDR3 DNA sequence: TGTGCCAGCAGCTTAGTCAGGGTCGGCCAAGGCTACACCTTC. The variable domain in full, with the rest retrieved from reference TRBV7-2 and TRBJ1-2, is GAGVSQSPSNKVTEKGKDVELRCDPISGHTALYWYRQSLGQGLEFLIYFQGNSAPDKSGLPSDRFSAERTGGSVSTLTIQRTQQEDSAVYLCASSLVRVGQGYTFGSGTRLTVV.

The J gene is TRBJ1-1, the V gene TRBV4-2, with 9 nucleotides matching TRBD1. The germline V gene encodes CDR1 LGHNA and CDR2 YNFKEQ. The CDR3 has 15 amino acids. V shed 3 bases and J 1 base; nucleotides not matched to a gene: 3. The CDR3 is CASSHEGQGNTEAFF. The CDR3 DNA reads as TGTGCCAGCAGCCATGAGGGACAGGGGAACACTGAAGCTTTCTTT.

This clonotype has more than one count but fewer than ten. CDR3 sequence (DNA): TGTGCCAGCAGTCCCCGCCTGGGGGGACTGAACACTGAAGCTTTCTTT. This gives the protein CASSPRLGGLNTEAFF. The rearrangement links TRBV6-5 to TRBJ1-1, with D maybe TRBD1 (5 bases). The CDR3 is 16 residues long. Germline V gene sequence: CDR1 MNHEY, CDR2 SVGAGI. Trimming left V 5 bases short and J 0 bases short, with 16 bases between.

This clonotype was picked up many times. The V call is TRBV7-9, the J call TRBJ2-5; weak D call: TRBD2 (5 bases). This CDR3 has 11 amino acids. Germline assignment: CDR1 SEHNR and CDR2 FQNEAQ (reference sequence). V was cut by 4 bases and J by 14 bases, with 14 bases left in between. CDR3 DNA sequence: TGTGCCAGCAGCTCTGTTGGGAGCACCTACTTC. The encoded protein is CASSSVGSTYF.

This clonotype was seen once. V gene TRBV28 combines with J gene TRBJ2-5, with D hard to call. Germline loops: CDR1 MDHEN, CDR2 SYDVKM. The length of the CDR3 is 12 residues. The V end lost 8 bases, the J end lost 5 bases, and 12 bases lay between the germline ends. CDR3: CASRRAGETQYF. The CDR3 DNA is TGTGCCAGCCGCCGGGCCGGGGAGACCCAGTACTTC.

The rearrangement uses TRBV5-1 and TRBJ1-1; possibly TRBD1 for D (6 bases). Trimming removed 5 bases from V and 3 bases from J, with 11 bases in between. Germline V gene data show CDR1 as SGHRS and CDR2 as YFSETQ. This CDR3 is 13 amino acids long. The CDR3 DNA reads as TGCGCCAGCAGGATCAGGGGAGACACTGAAGCTTTCTTT. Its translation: CASRIRGDTEAFF.

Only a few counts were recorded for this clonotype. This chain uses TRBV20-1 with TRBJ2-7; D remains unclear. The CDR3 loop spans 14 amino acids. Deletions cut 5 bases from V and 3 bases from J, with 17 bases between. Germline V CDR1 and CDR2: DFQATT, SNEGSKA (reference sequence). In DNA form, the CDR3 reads TGCAGTGCTCGTAGTGCACGCTCCTTCTACGAGCAGTACTTC. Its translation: CSARSARSFYEQYF.

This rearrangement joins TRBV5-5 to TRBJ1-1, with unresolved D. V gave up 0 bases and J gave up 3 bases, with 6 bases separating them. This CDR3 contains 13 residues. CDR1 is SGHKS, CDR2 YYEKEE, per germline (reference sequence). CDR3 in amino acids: CASSLAADTEAFF. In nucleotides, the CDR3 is TGTGCCAGCAGCTTGGCGGCAGACACTGAAGCTTTCTTT.

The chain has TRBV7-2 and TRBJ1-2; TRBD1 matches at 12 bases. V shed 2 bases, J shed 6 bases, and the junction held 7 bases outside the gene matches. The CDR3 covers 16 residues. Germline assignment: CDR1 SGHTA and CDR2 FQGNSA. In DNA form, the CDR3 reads TGTGCCAGCAGCTTAACCCGGGACAGGGGGCTGCATGGCTACACCTTC. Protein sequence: CASSLTRDRGLHGYTF.

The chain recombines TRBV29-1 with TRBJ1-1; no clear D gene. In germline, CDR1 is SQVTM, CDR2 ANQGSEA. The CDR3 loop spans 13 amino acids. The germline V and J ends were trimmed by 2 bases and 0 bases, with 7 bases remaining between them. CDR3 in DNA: TGCAGCGTTGAAAGGGATATGAACACTGAAGCTTTCTTT. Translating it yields CSVERDMNTEAFF. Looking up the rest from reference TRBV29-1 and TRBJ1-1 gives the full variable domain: SAVISQKPSRDICQRGTSLTIQCQVDSQVTMMFWYRQQPGQSLTLIATANQGSEATYESGFVIDKFPISRPNLTFSTLTVSNMSPEDSSIYLCSVERDMNTEAFFGQGTRLTVV.

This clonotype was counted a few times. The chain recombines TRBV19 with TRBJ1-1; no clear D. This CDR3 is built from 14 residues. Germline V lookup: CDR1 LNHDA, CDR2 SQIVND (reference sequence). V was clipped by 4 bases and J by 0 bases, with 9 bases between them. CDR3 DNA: TGTGCCAGTAGTACGAGGGTTGTGAACACTGAAGCTTTCTTT. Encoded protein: CASSTRVVNTEAFF.

CDR3 DNA sequence: TGTGCCAGCAGCTCGAAGACAGCGGGGGGCTACAATGAGCAGTTCTTC. This translates into CASSSKTAGGYNEQFF. The chain recombines TRBV7-8 with TRBJ2-1; 9 bases are shared with TRBD2. The CDR3 sequence is 16 residues long. V shed 4 bases and J 3 bases; nucleotides not matched to a gene: 7. Per the germline V gene, CDR1 is SGHVS and CDR2 is FQNEAQ.

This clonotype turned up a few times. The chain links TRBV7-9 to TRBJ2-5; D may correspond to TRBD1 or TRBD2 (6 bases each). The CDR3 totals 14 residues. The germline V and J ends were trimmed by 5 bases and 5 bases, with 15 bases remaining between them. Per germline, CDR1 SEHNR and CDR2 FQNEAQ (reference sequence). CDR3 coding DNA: TGTGCCAGCAGCCCCTCGACGGGGGCCGAGACCCAGTACTTC. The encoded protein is CASSPSTGAETQYF.

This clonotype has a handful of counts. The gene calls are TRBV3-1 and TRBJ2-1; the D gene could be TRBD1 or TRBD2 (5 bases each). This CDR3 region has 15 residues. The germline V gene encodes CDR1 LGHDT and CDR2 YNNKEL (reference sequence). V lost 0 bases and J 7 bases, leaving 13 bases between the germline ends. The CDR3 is CASSQDHGDGNEQFF. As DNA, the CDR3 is TGTGCCAGCAGCCAAGATCACGGGGACGGTAATGAGCAGTTCTTC.

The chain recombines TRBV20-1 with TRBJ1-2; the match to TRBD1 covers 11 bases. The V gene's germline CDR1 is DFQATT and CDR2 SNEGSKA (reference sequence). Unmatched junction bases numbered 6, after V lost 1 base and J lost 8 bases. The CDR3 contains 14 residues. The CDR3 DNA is TGCAGTGCTAGAGGGACAGGGGGCGGCGAGGGCTACACCTTC. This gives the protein CSARGTGGGEGYTF.

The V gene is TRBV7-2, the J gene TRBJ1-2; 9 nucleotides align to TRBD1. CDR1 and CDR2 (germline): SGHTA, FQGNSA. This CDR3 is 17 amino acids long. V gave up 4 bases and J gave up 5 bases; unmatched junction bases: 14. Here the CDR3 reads CASSSAGVGTGLYGYTF. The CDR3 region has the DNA TGTGCCAGCAGCTCCGCGGGAGTGGGGACAGGGTTATATGGCTACACCTTC.

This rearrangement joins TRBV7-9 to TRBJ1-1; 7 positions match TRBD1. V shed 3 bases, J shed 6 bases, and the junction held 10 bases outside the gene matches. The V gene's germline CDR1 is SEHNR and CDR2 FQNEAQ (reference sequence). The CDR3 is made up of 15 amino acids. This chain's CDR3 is CASSFGVTGVSEAFF. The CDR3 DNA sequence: TGTGCCAGCAGCTTCGGGGTTACAGGGGTTTCTGAAGCTTTCTTT.

In DNA, the CDR3 is TGCGCCAGCAGCCAAGGGGACAGGGGGTGGGAGACCCAGTACTTC. This encodes CASSQGDRGWETQYF. The V and J genes are TRBV4-3 and TRBJ2-5, with 11 bases lining up with TRBD1. The ends lost 1 base at V and 5 bases at J; junction bases unmatched: 3. Germline V lookup: CDR1 LGHNA, CDR2 YSLEER. The CDR3 runs to 15 residues.

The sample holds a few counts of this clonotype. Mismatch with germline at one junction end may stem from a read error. The CDR3 here is CASREGRETQYF. CDR3 in DNA: TGTGCCAGCAGGGAAGGTCGAGAGACCCAGTACTTC. This chain links TRBV2 with TRBJ2-5; no firm D call. This CDR3 comprises 12 residues. Germline V gene sequence: CDR1 SNHLY, CDR2 FYNNEI.

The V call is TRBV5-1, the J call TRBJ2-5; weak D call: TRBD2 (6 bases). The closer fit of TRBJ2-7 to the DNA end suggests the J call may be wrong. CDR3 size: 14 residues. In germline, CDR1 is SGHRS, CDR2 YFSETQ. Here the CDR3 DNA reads TGCGCCAGCACCCCCGACGGGAGCTCCTACGAGCAGTACTTC. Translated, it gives CASTPDGSSYEQYF.